Described below is a single TCR beta chain sequence and its context. This table comes from immunoSEQ multiplex PCR, and its TCRdb copy is limited to in-frame clones, with some not included. This sample yields over 300,000 clones, of which 70% to 90% are seen a single time; over 9.5% belongs to the top ten. This sample is part of a study of blood T cell repertoires in COVID-19. Study-level information: The samples span acute and convalescent COVID-19 from the United States, Italy and Spain.

For recovered donors of Cohort 3, there were two negative PCRs, clearance, or symptom resolution. With 4 bases clipped from V and 5 bases from J, the junction kept 10 bases outside the gene matches. Germline assignment: CDR1 SGHTA and CDR2 FQGNSA. This CDR3 has 15 residues. Sequenced: PBMCs or T cells enriched from blood (not recorded which). The rearrangement joins TRBV7-2 to TRBJ1-2; TRBD1 matches at 7 bases. This sequence was found in a woman aged 18 to 35 who had recovered from COVID-19. The DNA of the CDR3 is TGTGCCAGCAGCTCGTTCCGACAGGGACAGTATGGCTACACCTTC. Protein sequence: CASSSFRQGQYGYTF.